Described below is a single TCR beta chain sequence and its context. The entry originates in a study of blood T cell repertoires in COVID-19. This CDR3 has 17 amino acids. Germline V gene sequence: CDR1 MGHRA, CDR2 YSYEKL. J lost 2 bases, V lost 4 bases, and 13 bases had no gene match. TCRdb's table, derived via immunoSEQ multiplex PCR, lists solely in-frame clones and lacks some. This table has about 220,000 clones, over 75% appearing once. This clonotype was sampled from a woman between 65 and 79 years old with COVID-19, enrolled during active disease. The sample was peripheral blood. The rearrangement joins TRBV4-1 to TRBJ1-2, with 7 bases fitting TRBD1. CDR3 amino acids: CASSLSGTGAENYGYTF. CDR3 nucleotides: TGCGCCAGCAGCCTGTCCGGAACAGGGGCGGAAAACTATGGCTACACCTTC.